Here is one TCR beta chain with its context. Its cognate antigen is unknown. An end of the junction does not agree with germline; a read error may underlie this. PCR was performed a second time for 7 to 11 cycles using a sample-barcoded 5' primer and a J-beta primer mix. CDR3-containing paired-end reads numbered at least 2.5 million in each sample. TCRdb fed the 5' RACE reads into MiXCR, producing one record per CDR3 protein. The sample lists some 790,000 distinct CDR3 sequences, 29% occurring once. The data were obtained in a study of blood T cells in healthy people across ages. Study-wide results and caveats: Expanded clonotype shifts may have been confounded, as the donors had an unknown CMV status. With naive T cell percentage, TCR beta diversity showed a strong correlation.

The CDR3 has 13 residues. J is TRBJ2-5 and V is TRBV12-3 or TRBV12-4, with D perhaps matching TRBD1 or TRBD2 (5 bases each). Sample: blood. The sequence was obtained from an elderly woman in good health. In DNA form, the CDR3 reads TGTGCCTGCAGCATCCGGGGCACTGAGACCCAGTACTTC. Its protein is CACSIRGTETQYF.